Listed below are T cell receptor beta chains from one sample, sequenced in a study of T cell repertoires in cytomegalovirus infection. TCRdb re-analysed the reads in MiXCR, keeping a single row per CDR3 protein. The table has 200,000 or so distinct CDR3 sequences, roughly 28% seen once; the top ten hold roughly 31%. The sequenced material came from PBMCs. These receptors were collected from a human donor in good health (CMV status not recorded). Some clones in this sample may be carry-over from other donors' samples. Both conserved end residues are part of each CDR3. Each record gives: D gene, clone size, J gene, V gene, CDR3 DNA, CDR3 protein. A D gene is named only where the DNA matches it firmly. The size field is filled for only some rows; it gives once, few, many or a size class.

d_call: -
clone_size: -
j_call: TRBJ1-3
v_call: TRBV5-6
cdr3_nt: TGTGCCAGCAGCTTGAAGGCAGGGCCTTACTCTGGAAACACCATATCTTTT
cdr3_aa: CASSLKAGPYSGNTISF

d_call: -
clone_size: few
j_call: TRBJ2-5
v_call: TRBV7-8
cdr3_nt: TGTGCCAGCACCCTTCGAAGGGACACCCCTCAAGAGACCCAGTACTTC
cdr3_aa: CASTLRRDTPQETQYF

d_call: -
clone_size: few
j_call: TRBJ2-5
v_call: TRBV4-1
cdr3_nt: TGCGCCAGCAGCCAAGAAGGACAAGAGACCCAGTACTTC
cdr3_aa: CASSQEGQETQYF

d_call: -
clone_size: -
j_call: TRBJ1-6
v_call: TRBV29-1
cdr3_nt: TGCAGCGTCTTCTCCCCCCTCCACTTT
cdr3_aa: CSVFSPLHF

d_call: -
clone_size: -
j_call: TRBJ1-1
v_call: TRBV7-9
cdr3_nt: TGTGCCAGCAGCTTTTTGACGGGGCAGGGGACTGAAGCTTTCTTT
cdr3_aa: CASSFLTGQGTEAFF

d_call: -
clone_size: -
j_call: TRBJ2-3
v_call: TRBV4-3
cdr3_nt: TGCGCCAGCAGCCAAAGAAGTACTAGCACAGATACGCAGTATTTT
cdr3_aa: CASSQRSTSTDTQYF

d_call: -
clone_size: -
j_call: TRBJ1-5
v_call: TRBV10-3
cdr3_nt: TGTGCCATCAGTGACAATGGCCTAAGGATAAGCAATCAGCCCCAGCATTTT
cdr3_aa: CAISDNGLRISNQPQHF

d_call: -
clone_size: few
j_call: TRBJ1-3
v_call: TRBV4-2
cdr3_nt: TGTGCCACCTCGGGGGACTGGTTGAGCTCTGGAAACACCATATATTTT
cdr3_aa: CATSGDWLSSGNTIYF

d_call: -
clone_size: -
j_call: TRBJ2-3
v_call: TRBV29-1
cdr3_nt: TGCAGCGTTGTTCGTGATACGCAGTATTTT
cdr3_aa: CSVVRDTQYF

d_call: TRBD1
clone_size: many
j_call: TRBJ1-2
v_call: TRBV15
cdr3_nt: TGTGCCACCAGCAGAGATCGGACAGGGGCCGGTTCTAACTATGGCTACACCTTC
cdr3_aa: CATSRDRTGAGSNYGYTF

d_call: -
clone_size: few
j_call: TRBJ2-1
v_call: TRBV20-1
cdr3_nt: TGCAGTGCCCCGACCCTAAGCTCCTACAATGAGCAGTTCTTC
cdr3_aa: CSAPTLSSYNEQFF

d_call: TRBD2
clone_size: -
j_call: TRBJ2-7
v_call: TRBV7-2
cdr3_nt: TGTGCCAGTAGCGGGGTGAGCTCCTACGAGCAGTACTTC
cdr3_aa: CASSGVSSYEQYF

d_call: TRBD1
clone_size: -
j_call: TRBJ2-5
v_call: TRBV29-1
cdr3_nt: TGCAGCGTCCATAGGACAGGCCTCCAAGAGACCCAGTACTTC
cdr3_aa: CSVHRTGLQETQYF

d_call: TRBD2
clone_size: -
j_call: TRBJ2-5
v_call: TRBV5-1
cdr3_nt: TGCGCCAGCAGCTTGGCGGCTAGCGGGGGGGTTAAGCTGAGGACCCAGTACTTC
cdr3_aa: CASSLAASGGVKLRTQYF

d_call: -
clone_size: many
j_call: TRBJ2-1
v_call: TRBV7-8
cdr3_nt: TGTGCCAGCAGCTTACTTCCAGGAGGGCTACTTCTCAATGAGCAGTTCTTC
cdr3_aa: CASSLLPGGLLLNEQFF

d_call: TRBD2
clone_size: few
j_call: TRBJ2-1
v_call: TRBV12-3/TRBV12-4
cdr3_nt: TGTGCCAGCAGTCTTCGGGCGTTACTAGCGGGGAAGTGGAATGAGCAGTTCTTC
cdr3_aa: CASSLRALLAGKWNEQFF

d_call: TRBD2
clone_size: -
j_call: TRBJ2-2
v_call: TRBV14
cdr3_nt: TGTGCCAGCAGCCAACTCGGGGGGGTCACCGGGGAGCTGTTTTTT
cdr3_aa: CASSQLGGVTGELFF

d_call: TRBD1
clone_size: -
j_call: TRBJ2-7
v_call: TRBV6-1
cdr3_nt: TGTGCCAGCAGTTCCTTGGACAGGGTTGATGTCGAGCAGTACTTC
cdr3_aa: CASSSLDRVDVEQYF

d_call: -
clone_size: -
j_call: TRBJ2-1
v_call: TRBV5-1
cdr3_nt: TGCGCCAGCAGCTTGACAGGGAGCCACAATGAGCAGTTCTTC
cdr3_aa: CASSLTGSHNEQFF

d_call: -
clone_size: many
j_call: TRBJ2-7
v_call: TRBV7-2
cdr3_nt: TGTGCCAGCAGCCTTCGGACAGCCTACGAGCAGTACTTC
cdr3_aa: CASSLRTAYEQYF

d_call: -
clone_size: few
j_call: TRBJ1-1
v_call: TRBV19
cdr3_nt: TGTGCCATCAATGGCCAGGGGGAAGCTTTCTTT
cdr3_aa: CAINGQGEAFF

d_call: TRBD1
clone_size: few
j_call: TRBJ2-5
v_call: TRBV5-1
cdr3_nt: TGCGCCAGCAGCTATCTCGACAGGGTCCAAGAGACCCAGTACTTC
cdr3_aa: CASSYLDRVQETQYF

d_call: -
clone_size: few
j_call: TRBJ1-6
v_call: TRBV5-1
cdr3_nt: TGCGCCAGCAGCTTGGAAGGGAGGAGCAGGCGGGGTTATAATTCACCCCTCCACTTT
cdr3_aa: CASSLEGRSRRGYNSPLHF

d_call: TRBD1
clone_size: few
j_call: TRBJ1-1
v_call: TRBV6-6
cdr3_nt: TGTGCCAGCAGTTGGGGGGACAGGTCTAGGTTAGCTTTCTTT
cdr3_aa: CASSWGDRSRLAFF

d_call: -
clone_size: -
j_call: TRBJ2-3
v_call: TRBV12-5
cdr3_nt: TGTGCTAGTGCCTCCCAAAGGGTCCACACAGATACGCAGTATTTT
cdr3_aa: CASASQRVHTDTQYF

d_call: -
clone_size: -
j_call: TRBJ1-5
v_call: TRBV5-1
cdr3_nt: TGCGCCAGCAGCTCGACGGGAGGGAAGCCCCAGCATTTT
cdr3_aa: CASSSTGGKPQHF

d_call: -
clone_size: -
j_call: TRBJ2-4
v_call: TRBV15
cdr3_nt: TGTGCCACCAGCGGTACCTTAGCCAAAAACATTCAGTACTTC
cdr3_aa: CATSGTLAKNIQYF

d_call: -
clone_size: -
j_call: TRBJ1-4
v_call: TRBV7-2
cdr3_nt: TGTGCCAGCACCCCCGAGGGGCGGATTGAAGAAAAACTGTTTTTT
cdr3_aa: CASTPEGRIEEKLFF

d_call: TRBD1
clone_size: -
j_call: TRBJ1-5
v_call: TRBV19
cdr3_nt: TGTGCCAGTAGTGAGGGGACAGGGGTCAATCAGCCCCAGCATTTT
cdr3_aa: CASSEGTGVNQPQHF

d_call: -
clone_size: many
j_call: TRBJ1-5
v_call: TRBV7-8
cdr3_nt: TGTGCCAGCAGCTTAGCTAGAGGCAATCAGCCCCAGCATTTT
cdr3_aa: CASSLARGNQPQHF

d_call: -
clone_size: -
j_call: TRBJ1-1
v_call: TRBV12-3/TRBV12-4
cdr3_nt: TGTGCCAGCAGTCCCCAAGACGGAAACACTGAAGCTTTCTTT
cdr3_aa: CASSPQDGNTEAFF

d_call: -
clone_size: few
j_call: TRBJ2-7
v_call: TRBV10-3
cdr3_nt: TGTGCCATCAGGGCGGGGCAGGGGAATAACGAGCAGTACTTC
cdr3_aa: CAIRAGQGNNEQYF

d_call: -
clone_size: -
j_call: TRBJ2-6
v_call: TRBV10-3
cdr3_nt: TGTGCCATCAGCGATACAGGGTTGACTGGGGCCAACGTCCTGACTTTC
cdr3_aa: CAISDTGLTGANVLTF

d_call: TRBD1
clone_size: -
j_call: TRBJ2-7
v_call: TRBV27
cdr3_nt: TGTGCCAGCAGTTCGTCCATGGGGACAGGGAACTACGAGCAGTACTTC
cdr3_aa: CASSSSMGTGNYEQYF

d_call: TRBD1
clone_size: -
j_call: TRBJ1-6
v_call: TRBV2
cdr3_nt: TGTGCCAGCAGTTGGGACAGGGAGAGCTATAATTCACCCCTCCACTTT
cdr3_aa: CASSWDRESYNSPLHF

d_call: -
clone_size: -
j_call: TRBJ1-2
v_call: TRBV6-2/TRBV6-3
cdr3_nt: TGTGCCAGCAATGATGGACAGAACTATGGCTACACCTTC
cdr3_aa: CASNDGQNYGYTF

d_call: TRBD1
clone_size: many
j_call: TRBJ1-1
v_call: TRBV4-1
cdr3_nt: TGCGCCAGCAGCCAAGGCCAGGGGGCTGGCACTGAAGCTTTCTTT
cdr3_aa: CASSQGQGAGTEAFF